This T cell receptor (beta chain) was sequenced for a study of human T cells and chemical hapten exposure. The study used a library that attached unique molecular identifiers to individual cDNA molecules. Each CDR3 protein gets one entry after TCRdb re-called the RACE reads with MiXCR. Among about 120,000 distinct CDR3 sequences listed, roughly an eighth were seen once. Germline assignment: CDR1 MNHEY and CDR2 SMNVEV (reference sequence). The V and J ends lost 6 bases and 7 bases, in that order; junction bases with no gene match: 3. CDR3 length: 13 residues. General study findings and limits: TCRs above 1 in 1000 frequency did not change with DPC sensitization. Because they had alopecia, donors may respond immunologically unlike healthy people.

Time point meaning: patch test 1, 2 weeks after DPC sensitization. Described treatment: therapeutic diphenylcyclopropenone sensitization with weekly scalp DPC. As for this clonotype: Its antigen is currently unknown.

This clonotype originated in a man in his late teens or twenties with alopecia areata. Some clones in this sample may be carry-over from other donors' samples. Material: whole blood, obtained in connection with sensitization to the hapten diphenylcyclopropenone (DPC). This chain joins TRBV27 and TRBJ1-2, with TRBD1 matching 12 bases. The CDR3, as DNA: TGTGCCAGCAGAGGGACAGGGGGCGGTGGCTACACCTTC. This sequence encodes CASRGTGGGGYTF.